This T cell receptor (beta chain) derives from a study of T cells in Graves' hyperthyroidism and ophthalmopathy. General study points: Appearing also in blood were most of the thyroid clonotypes expanded above 0.001.

Amplification of TCR beta CDR3 regions was performed using RNA transcripts as template. First-round RT-PCR of the TCR CDR3 relied on the HTBI primer set. MiXCR, applied by TCRdb to the multiplex PCR reads, yields one record per CDR3 protein. The sample lists approximately 520,000 distinct CDR3 sequences, approximately 24% occurring once. Source material for PBMCs was around 10 ml fresh peripheral blood. This clonotype was seen ten or more times. Its antigen is not identified. One end of the junction does not line up with germline, which may come from a read error. CDR1 MNHEY and CDR2 SVGAGI come from the germline V gene. The CDR3 totals 13 residues.

This receptor was taken from a woman aged 25 to 39 with Graves' ophthalmopathy. The chain couples TRBV6-5 to TRBJ2-7; unclear D gene. The sample comprised blood. CDR3 bases: TGCGCCAGCAGTTGGTACTTAAGCTACGAGCAGTACTTC. As protein: CASSWYLSYEQYF.